A selection of T cell receptor beta chains follows, all from one sample in a study of blood T cell repertoires in COVID-19. The table came from immunoSEQ multiplex PCR; TCRdb's copy has only in-frame clones and leaves some out. The profile shows 150,000 to 200,000 clones, approximately 88% of them singletons. The specimen was peripheral blood. The receptor set was obtained from a woman aged 25 to 39 with acute or convalescent COVID-19. The CDR3 runs from the conserved cysteine through the conserved F or W. D genes are given only for firm matches. Clone size is shown for a subset of rows, as once, few, many or a class of expanded clone.

>TRBJ2-1|TRBD2|TRBV20-1|NA
CSAPRGDEQFF
TGCAGTGCCCCTCGGGGGGATGAGCAGTTCTTC
>TRBJ1-2|NA|TRBV23-1|NA
CASSQSAVF
TGCGCCAGCAGTCAATCGGCCGTCTTC
>TRBJ1-6|NA|TRBV28|once
CASSPTGQGGSPLHF
TGTGCCAGCAGTCCAACGGGCCAAGGGGGATCACCCCTCCACTTT
>TRBJ2-1|TRBD2|TRBV5-4|NA
CASSFSGRAINEQFF
TGTGCCAGCAGCTTTAGCGGGAGGGCCATCAATGAGCAGTTCTTC
>TRBJ2-7|NA|TRBV9|few
CARGSGTSSYEQYF
TGTGCCAGAGGTTCCGGGACAAGCTCCTACGAGCAGTACTTC
>TRBJ2-7|TRBD2|TRBV5-6|NA
CASSLTGGKPYEQYF
TGTGCCAGCAGCTTGACGGGAGGGAAGCCCTACGAGCAGTACTTC
>TRBJ2-1|TRBD2|TRBV5-4|few
CASSLTGGGYNEQFF
TGTGCCAGCAGCTTGACTGGCGGGGGGTACAATGAGCAGTTCTTC
>TRBJ2-7|TRBD1|TRBV12-5|NA
CASGLELFLTGDPWEQYF
TGTGCTAGTGGTTTGGAACTCTTCCTTACAGGGGACCCGTGGGAGCAGTACTTC
>TRBJ1-1|NA|TRBV19|few
CASMAPGMNTEAFF
TGTGCCAGTATGGCCCCGGGGATGAACACTGAAGCTTTCTTT
>TRBJ1-1|NA|TRBV5-1|once
CASRYGNTEAFF
TGCGCCAGCAGGTACGGGAACACTGAAGCTTTCTTT
>TRBJ1-1|TRBD1|TRBV28|NA
CASSTGTDLEAFF
TGTGCCAGCAGTACAGGGACAGACTTAGAAGCTTTCTTT
>TRBJ2-1|NA|TRBV10-3|NA
CAIRSGAYNEQFF
TGTGCCATCAGGTCGGGGGCCTACAATGAGCAGTTCTTC
>TRBJ1-5|NA|TRBV2|once
CASSNTGINQPQHF
TGTGCCAGCAGTAATACAGGCATCAATCAGCCCCAGCATTTT
>TRBJ2-5|NA|TRBV30|NA
CACSRDQETQYF
TGTGCCTGCTCCCGGGACCAAGAGACCCAGTACTTC
>TRBJ2-7|TRBD1|TRBV6-5|few
CASSYLSPGQGNEQYF
TGTGCCAGCAGTTACCTTTCTCCGGGACAGGGAAACGAGCAGTACTTC
>TRBJ2-6|NA|TRBV5-1|NA
CASRYVPGGANVLTF
TGCGCCAGCCGATACGTTCCCGGTGGGGCCAACGTCCTGACTTTC
>TRBJ2-1|TRBD2|TRBV4-1|NA
CASSQEVLAKNEQFF
TGCGCCAGCAGCCAAGAAGTACTAGCGAAAAATGAGCAGTTCTTC
>TRBJ1-5|TRBD1|TRBV28|NA
CASSSGQDTQPQHF
TGTGCCAGCAGTTCCGGACAGGACACCCAGCCCCAGCATTTT
>TRBJ2-3|NA|TRBV2|NA
CASSFQGTDTQYF
TGTGCCAGCAGCTTCCAGGGCACAGATACGCAGTATTTT
>TRBJ2-3|TRBD1|TRBV9|NA
CASSGPGQSARNTDTQYF
TGTGCCAGCAGCGGGCCGGGACAGAGTGCTCGGAACACAGATACGCAGTATTTT
>TRBJ2-7|TRBD2|TRBV2|once
CASKRETSYEQYF
TGTGCCAGCAAGCGGGAAACCTCCTACGAGCAGTACTTC
>TRBJ2-2|TRBD1|TRBV10-3|few
CATQGAGTGELFF
TGTGCCACACAGGGGGCGGGCACCGGGGAGCTGTTTTTT
>TRBJ2-1|TRBD1|TRBV18|NA
CASTEKGASEQFF
TGTGCCAGCACCGAGAAGGGGGCTAGTGAGCAGTTCTTC
>TRBJ2-3|TRBD1|TRBV15|NA
CATSRGQGEADTQYF
TGTGCCACCAGCAGAGGACAGGGGGAGGCAGATACGCAGTATTTT
>TRBJ2-3|NA|TRBV4-2|NA
CASSQEILRLLSTDTQYF
TGTGCCAGCAGCCAAGAAATTCTAAGACTCCTAAGCACAGATACGCAGTATTTT
>TRBJ1-6|TRBD1|TRBV7-9|NA
CASGDSHSPLHF
TGTGCCAGCGGGGACAGCCATTCACCCCTCCACTTT
>TRBJ2-4|NA|TRBV12-5|NA
CASGFLEENIQYF
TGTGCTAGTGGTTTCTTGGAGGAAAACATTCAGTACTTC
>TRBJ1-4|NA|TRBV13|NA
CASSFRGEKLFF
TGTGCCAGCAGTTTCAGGGGAGAAAAACTGTTTTTT
>TRBJ2-3|NA|TRBV4-2|NA
CASSQDPSESTQYF
TGTGCCAGCAGCCAAGATCCTAGCGAGAGTACGCAGTATTTT
>TRBJ2-7|NA|TRBV12-3/TRBV12-4|NA
CASSLGLVTEQYF
TGTGCCAGCAGTTTAGGCTTAGTCACCGAGCAGTACTTC
>TRBJ1-1|NA|TRBV6-5|NA
CASSPEWGREAFF
TGTGCCAGCAGCCCCGAATGGGGGCGTGAAGCTTTCTTT
>TRBJ1-3|NA|TRBV28|NA
CASSPTVTGNTIYF
TGTGCCAGCAGCCCGACAGTCACTGGAAACACCATATATTTT
>TRBJ1-3|NA|TRBV2|NA
CASSPRAAGNTIYF
TGTGCCAGCAGTCCCCGAGCCGCTGGAAACACCATATATTTT
>TRBJ2-1|NA|TRBV11-3|NA
CASSFLGDNEQFF
TGTGCCAGCAGCTTTCTAGGGGACAATGAGCAGTTCTTC
>TRBJ1-6|NA|TRBV19|NA
CASRKWERENSPLHF
TGTGCCAGTAGGAAGTGGGAGCGGGAAAATTCACCCCTCCACTTT
>TRBJ2-5|NA|TRBV6-2/TRBV6-3|NA
CASSTLRPGGETQYF
TGTGCCAGCAGCACCCTTAGACCCGGAGGCGAGACCCAGTACTTC
>TRBJ2-4|NA|TRBV2|few
CASSGQAKNIQYF
TGTGCCTCCTCGGGACAAGCCAAAAACATTCAGTACTTC
>TRBJ2-7|NA|TRBV28|NA
CASSFTGGGFKFEQYF
TGTGCCAGCAGTTTTACAGGGGGAGGGTTCAAATTCGAGCAGTACTTC